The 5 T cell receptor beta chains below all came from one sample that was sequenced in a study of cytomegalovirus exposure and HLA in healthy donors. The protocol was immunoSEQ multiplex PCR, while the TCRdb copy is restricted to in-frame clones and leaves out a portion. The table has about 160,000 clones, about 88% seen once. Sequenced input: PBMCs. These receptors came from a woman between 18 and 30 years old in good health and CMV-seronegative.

CDR3 sequence reads: CAISSFSGSIVNEQYF. The CDR3 DNA sequence: TGTGCCATCAGTTCCTTCAGCGGGAGTATCGTGAACGAGCAGTACTTC. The V call is TRBV10-3, the J call TRBJ2-7, with 8 nucleotides matching TRBD2. V trimming: 5 bases; J trimming: 5 bases; junction bases outside the gene matches: 14. This CDR3 comprises 16 residues. Germline V gene lookup returns CDR1 ENHRY and CDR2 SYGVKD.

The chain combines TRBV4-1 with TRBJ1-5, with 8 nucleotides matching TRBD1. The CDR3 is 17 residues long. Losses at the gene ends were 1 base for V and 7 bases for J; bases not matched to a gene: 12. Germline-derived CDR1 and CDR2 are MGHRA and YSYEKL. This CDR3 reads CASSQGQGIRVGQPQHF. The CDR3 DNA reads TGCGCCAGCAGCCAAGGACAGGGGATTAGGGTTGGGCAGCCCCAGCATTTT.

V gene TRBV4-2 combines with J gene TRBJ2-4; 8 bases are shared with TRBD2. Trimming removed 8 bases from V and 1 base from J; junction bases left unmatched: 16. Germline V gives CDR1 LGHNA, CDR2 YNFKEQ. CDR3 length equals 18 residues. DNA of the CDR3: TGTGCCAGCGGGGAGAGCGGGAGTACCCCGCTGGCCAAAAACATTCAGTACTTC. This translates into CASGESGSTPLAKNIQYF.

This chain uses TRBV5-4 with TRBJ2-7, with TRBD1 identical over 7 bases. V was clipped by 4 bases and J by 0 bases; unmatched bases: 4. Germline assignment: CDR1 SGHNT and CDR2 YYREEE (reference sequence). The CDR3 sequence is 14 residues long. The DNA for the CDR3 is TGTGCCAGCAGCCTAAGGACAGGCTCCTACGAGCAGTACTTC. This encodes CASSLRTGSYEQYF.

The CDR3: CASSLAQGQRYEQYF. As DNA, the CDR3 is TGCGCCAGCAGCTTGGCCCAAGGACAGCGCTACGAGCAGTACTTC. The chain joins TRBV5-1 to TRBJ2-7, with D possibly TRBD1 on 6 matching bases. Trimming cost V 0 bases and J 3 bases, with 13 bases left between them. The CDR3 extends over 15 amino acids. CDR1 and CDR2 (germline): SGHRS, YFSETQ.